The T cell receptor beta chain described here comes from a study of early T cells in non-severe SARS-CoV-2 infection. For the study at large: Sequencing of bulk RNA from unsorted whole blood was done, without chain pairing. Points from the study as a whole: Lookups in VDJdb leaned toward anti-spike CD8 responses and missed private and CD4 specificities.

This clonotype ranks as medium-sized (0.01 to 0.1%). No antigen is known for it. This CDR3 comprises 16 residues. The V and J ends lost 1 base and 10 bases, in that order; junction bases with no gene match: 10. The germline gives CDR1 SGHTA, CDR2 FQGNSA. The TCR library protocol was used to attach unique molecular identifiers. These identifiers were attached to individual cDNA molecules. TCRdb itself ran the 5' RACE reads through MiXCR, one entry per CDR3 protein. The table shows 55,000 to 75,000 distinct CDR3 sequences, with approximately 13% occurring only once. This clonotype was obtained from an adult who was a healthcare worker with PCR-confirmed SARS-CoV-2 infection or an uninfected control (not recorded which). V is TRBV7-2 and J is TRBJ2-1; 10 bases line up with TRBD1. Material for sequencing was whole blood. DNA of the CDR3: TGTGCCAGCAGCTTAGTCGAGACAGGGGGCTTAAAGGAGCAGTTCTTC. Protein: CASSLVETGGLKEQFF.